The sequence of this TCR beta chain was determined in a study of T cell changes during pregnancy in multiple sclerosis. Clones were sequenced by immunoSEQ multiplex PCR, and TCRdb holds only the in-frame ones, with some missing. This sample has around 57,000 clones, with around 92% found just once. The sequences come from peripheral blood, collected after pregnancy. The TCR was taken from a female donor in good health, enrolled as a control in a pregnancy study.

CDR3 protein: CASKSANYGYTF. Here the CDR3 DNA reads TGTGCCAGCAAATCAGCTAACTATGGCTACACCTTC. This chain links TRBV27 with TRBJ1-2; D gene uncertain. Germline V gives CDR1 MNHEY, CDR2 SMNVEV (reference sequence). CDR3 length: 12 residues. V lost 7 bases, J lost 0 bases, and 6 bases lay in between.